A selection of T cell receptor beta chains follows, all from one sample in a study of identical twins. TCRdb itself ran the 5' RACE reads through MiXCR, one entry per CDR3 protein. The sample has fewer than 500,000 distinct CDR3 sequences, 20% to 25% seen once. The data were also submitted as part of a second study, on T cells expressing NK-cell markers.

Input material: CD4+ T cells sorted from blood. Receptor source: a woman between 18 and 30 years old in good health. Both conserved end residues are part of each CDR3. The order of the fields is clone size, D gene, J gene, V gene, CDR3 DNA, CDR3 protein. The D gene is left open where the match is weak. Expanded clones get a size class; other rows say once, few or many, or leave the size out.

>few|TRBD1|TRBJ2-5|TRBV5-1
TGCGCCAGCAGCGGAGAGGGGGCCCCAGAGACCCAGTACTTC
CASSGEGAPETQYF
>few|TRBD1|TRBJ1-2|TRBV11-2
TGTGCCAGCAGCTCTAAAGGGACAGAAAACTATGGCTACACCTTC
CASSSKGTENYGYTF
>few|.|TRBJ2-7|TRBV20-1
TGCAGTGCTAGCGAGGGGCACGAGCAGTACTTC
CSASEGHEQYF
>few|TRBD2|TRBJ2-2|TRBV20-1
TGCAGTGCTAGAGTGGGCCCCGGACTAGCGGGATACACCGGGGAGCTGTTTTTT
CSARVGPGLAGYTGELFF
>.|TRBD2|TRBJ2-1|TRBV5-1
TGCGCCAGCAGCTTGGGGCTAGCGGGAGAAGGTGAGCAGTTCTTC
CASSLGLAGEGEQFF
>.|TRBD2|TRBJ2-2|TRBV10-3
TGTGCCATCAGATTACTAGCGGGGGCCGGGGAGCTGTTTTTT
CAIRLLAGAGELFF
>few|TRBD2|TRBJ2-1|TRBV5-1
TGCGCCAGCAGCCGGGCCCGGCTAGCGGGGGGACAATACAATGAGCAGTTCTTC
CASSRARLAGGQYNEQFF
>few|.|TRBJ2-1|TRBV5-1
TGCGCCAGCAGGCCGTTTTGGGGGTACAATGAGCAGTTCTTC
CASRPFWGYNEQFF
>.|.|TRBJ1-5|TRBV2
TGTGCCAGCCACAAGGAATCCTCCTCGGGACAGCCCCAGCATTTT
CASHKESSSGQPQHF
>few|.|TRBJ1-1|TRBV12-3/TRBV12-4
TGTGCCAGCAGTTCCACTGAAGCTTTCTTT
CASSSTEAFF
>.|.|TRBJ1-1|TRBV18
TGTGCCAGCTCCTTCTTTCGACAGGCCCCCAACCCGAACACTGAAGCTTTCTTT
CASSFFRQAPNPNTEAFF
>.|TRBD1|TRBJ2-5|TRBV29-1
TGCAGCGTTGGACAGGGTTTGGAGACCCAGTACTTC
CSVGQGLETQYF
>few|.|TRBJ2-1|TRBV5-1
TGCGCCAGCAGCTTGGGGGACCCACTCAATGAGCAGTTCTTC
CASSLGDPLNEQFF
>.|TRBD1|TRBJ1-2|TRBV29-1
TGCAGCGACGTGGGACAGGGGGCGCGGGGAGGCGGCTACACCTTC
CSDVGQGARGGGYTF
>few|.|TRBJ1-1|TRBV29-1
TGCAGCGCTTCACTCCCGACAGTGACTGAAGCTTTCTTT
CSASLPTVTEAFF
>few|TRBD1|TRBJ2-3|TRBV6-5
TGTGCCAGCAGTTACTCGGCCGGGACAGGGGTTCAAGATACGCAGTATTTT
CASSYSAGTGVQDTQYF
>.|.|TRBJ2-1|TRBV20-1
TGCAGTGCTACCTCGTTTGGCTTCGAGCAGTTCTTC
CSATSFGFEQFF
>few|TRBD1|TRBJ1-1|TRBV6-1
TGTGCCGCGTACAGGGGGATGAACACTGAAGCTTTCTTT
CAAYRGMNTEAFF
>.|TRBD1|TRBJ2-2|TRBV6-5
TGTGCCAGCAGTCATTCGGGACAGACCGGGGAGCTGTTTTTT
CASSHSGQTGELFF
>many|.|TRBJ2-5|TRBV7-2
TGTGCCAGCAGTTTAGCCGGTAGGGAGACCCAGTACTTC
CASSLAGRETQYF
>.|TRBD2|TRBJ2-1|TRBV6-1
TGTGCCAGCAGCCAGACTAGCGGGAGTACCTACAATGAGCAGTTCTTC
CASSQTSGSTYNEQFF
>.|.|TRBJ2-7|TRBV27
TGTGCCAGCACCAAATCCGGGGCAGGCAAATCCTACGAGCAGTACTTC
CASTKSGAGKSYEQYF
>many|.|TRBJ1-1|TRBV5-1
TGCGCCAGCAGCTTGGGCAGCCTGGACCCTGAAGCTTTCTTT
CASSLGSLDPEAFF
>.|TRBD1|TRBJ2-1|TRBV11-2
TGTGCCAGCAGCACAAACAGGGGGCGTCGGGGCAAGAGCTCCTACAATGAGCAGTTCTTC
CASSTNRGRRGKSSYNEQFF
>.|.|TRBJ2-2|TRBV5-1
TGCGCCAGCAGCTTTTCAGGACCCTCCACCGGGGAGCTGTTTTTT
CASSFSGPSTGELFF
>.|TRBD1|TRBJ2-2|TRBV2
TGTGCCAGCAGAGCGGACAGGCTGAACACCGGGGAGCTGTTTTTT
CASRADRLNTGELFF
>.|.|TRBJ2-1|TRBV20-1
TGCAGTGCCCCCGCAGCCCTAGGAGGGGAGCAGTTCTTC
CSAPAALGGEQFF
>few|TRBD1|TRBJ1-5|TRBV25-1
TGTGCCAGCAGTGAATTGGGGACAGGCAATCAGCCCCAGCATTTT
CASSELGTGNQPQHF
>few|.|TRBJ2-2|TRBV30
TGTGCCTGGAAGGACAGTTACACCGGGGAGCTGTTTTTT
CAWKDSYTGELFF
>.|.|TRBJ2-5|TRBV20-1
TGCAGTGCTAGGGCCGGGACCCAATTAGAGACCCAGTACTTC
CSARAGTQLETQYF
>many|.|TRBJ1-1|TRBV5-1
TGCGCCAGCACCCCCGGATCAAACGCGAACACTGAAGCTTTCTTT
CASTPGSNANTEAFF